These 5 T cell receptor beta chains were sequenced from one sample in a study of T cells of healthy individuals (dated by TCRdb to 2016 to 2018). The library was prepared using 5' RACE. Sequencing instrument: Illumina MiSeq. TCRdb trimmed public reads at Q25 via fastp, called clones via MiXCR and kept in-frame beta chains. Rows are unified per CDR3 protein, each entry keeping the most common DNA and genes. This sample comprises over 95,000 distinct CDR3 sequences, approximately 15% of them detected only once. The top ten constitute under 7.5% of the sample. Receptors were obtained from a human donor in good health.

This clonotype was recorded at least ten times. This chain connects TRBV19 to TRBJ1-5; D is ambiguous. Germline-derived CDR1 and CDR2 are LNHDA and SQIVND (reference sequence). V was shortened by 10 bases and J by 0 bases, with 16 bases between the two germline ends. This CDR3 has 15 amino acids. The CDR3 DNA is TGTGCCACCAAAGAAGGGCCCTATAGCAATCAGCCCCAGCATTTT. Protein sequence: CATKEGPYSNQPQHF.

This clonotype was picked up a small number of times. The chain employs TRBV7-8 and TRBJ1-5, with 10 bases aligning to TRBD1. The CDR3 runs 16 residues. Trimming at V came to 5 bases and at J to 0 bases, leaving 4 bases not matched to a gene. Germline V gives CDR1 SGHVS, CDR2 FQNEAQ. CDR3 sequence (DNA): TGTGCCAGCAGCCTAGGGACAGGGGTTAGCAATCAGCCCCAGCATTTT. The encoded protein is CASSLGTGVSNQPQHF.

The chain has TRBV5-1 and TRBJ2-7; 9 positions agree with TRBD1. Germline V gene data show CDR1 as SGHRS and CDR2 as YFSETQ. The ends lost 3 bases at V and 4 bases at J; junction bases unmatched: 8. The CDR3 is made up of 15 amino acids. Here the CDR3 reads CASSSRTGVRYEQYF. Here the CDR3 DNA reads TGCGCCAGCAGCTCCCGGACAGGGGTGAGATACGAGCAGTACTTC.

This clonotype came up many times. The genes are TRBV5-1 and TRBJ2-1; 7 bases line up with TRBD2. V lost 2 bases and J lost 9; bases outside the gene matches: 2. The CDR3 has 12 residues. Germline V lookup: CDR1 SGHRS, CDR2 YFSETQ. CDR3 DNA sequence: TGCGCCAGCAGCTTTAGACTAGCTGAGCAGTTCTTC. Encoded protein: CASSFRLAEQFF.

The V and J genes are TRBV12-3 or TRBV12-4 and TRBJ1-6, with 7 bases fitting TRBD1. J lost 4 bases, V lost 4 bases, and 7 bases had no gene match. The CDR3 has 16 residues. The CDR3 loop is CASSSGTVHYNSPLHF. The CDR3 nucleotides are TGTGCCAGCAGTTCCGGGACAGTCCATTATAATTCACCCCTCCACTTT.